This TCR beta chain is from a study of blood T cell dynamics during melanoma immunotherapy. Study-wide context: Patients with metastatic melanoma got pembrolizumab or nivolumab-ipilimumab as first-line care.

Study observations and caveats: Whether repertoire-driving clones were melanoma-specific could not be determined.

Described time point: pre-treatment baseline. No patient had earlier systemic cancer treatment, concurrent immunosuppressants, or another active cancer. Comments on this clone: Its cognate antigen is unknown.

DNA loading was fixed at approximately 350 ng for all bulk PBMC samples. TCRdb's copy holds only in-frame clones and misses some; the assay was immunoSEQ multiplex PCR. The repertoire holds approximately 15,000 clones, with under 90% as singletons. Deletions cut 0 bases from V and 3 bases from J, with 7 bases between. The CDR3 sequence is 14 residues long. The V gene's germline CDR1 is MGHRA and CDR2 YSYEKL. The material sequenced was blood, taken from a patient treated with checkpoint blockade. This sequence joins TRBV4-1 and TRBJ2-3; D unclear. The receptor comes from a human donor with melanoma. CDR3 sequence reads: CASSQDRGTDTQYF. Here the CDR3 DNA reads TGCGCCAGCAGCCAAGATAGAGGTACAGATACGCAGTATTTT.